A single sample gave rise to the 15 T cell receptor beta chains below, sequenced in a study of T cells in Graves' hyperthyroidism and ophthalmopathy (dated by TCRdb to the late 2010s). Libraries were prepared through multiplex PCR. Data came from an Illumina HiSeq 2000. The TCR beta CDR3 regions were amplified from RNA transcripts. A first-round RT-PCR of the TCR CDR3 used the HTBI primer set with the Qiagen OneStep RT-PCR kit. TCRdb cleaned the public reads at Q25 with fastp, built clones with MiXCR and kept in-frame beta chains. One record per CDR3 amino acid sequence lists the most common genes and DNA. The sample includes about 600,000 distinct CDR3 sequences, with about 14% observed a single time. The top ten hold more than 6% of the sample. Source material: blood. These receptors were collected from a young woman with Graves' ophthalmopathy.

This rearrangement joins TRBV6-1 to TRBJ1-1; no definite D call. V dropped 7 bases and J dropped 4 bases, with 10 bases sitting between them. The CDR3 totals 12 residues. Germline lookup yields CDR1 MNHNS and CDR2 SASEGT. Written as DNA, the CDR3 is TGTGCCAGCAAGAGGCCGGGCACTGAAGCTTTCTTT. Amino acid sequence: CASKRPGTEAFF.

This clonotype was seen many times. This chain connects TRBV27 to TRBJ2-2, with 8 bases lining up with TRBD1. The CDR3 loop spans 16 amino acids. CDR1 is MNHEY and CDR2 is SMNVEV in the germline V gene (reference sequence). The V segment lost 0 bases and the J segment 7 bases; nucleotides outside the gene matches: 7. The CDR3 nucleotides read TGTGCCAGCAGTTTATCGGAGGACAGGGTGGTCGGGGAGCTGTTTTTT. It encodes CASSLSEDRVVGELFF.

The CDR3 DNA reads TGCGCCAGCAGCCCTAACCCTCATAGCGGGACTGGGCAAGAGACCCAGTACTTC. Protein: CASSPNPHSGTGQETQYF. The rearrangement uses TRBV4-1 and TRBJ2-5, with TRBD2 identical over 8 bases. V lost 4 bases and J lost 2; bases outside the gene matches: 15. The V gene's germline CDR1 is MGHRA and CDR2 YSYEKL. The CDR3 contains 18 residues.

This clonotype has at least ten counts. The V gene is TRBV9, the J gene TRBJ1-2, with D maybe TRBD1 (5 bases). Trimming stripped 3 bases from V and 2 bases from J, with 11 bases between. CDR3 length: 14 amino acids. Germline V gene lookup returns CDR1 SGDLS and CDR2 YYNGEE. The CDR3: CASSAGTENYGYTF. The CDR3 nucleotides are TGTGCCAGCAGCGCCGGGACGGAGAACTATGGCTACACCTTC.

At least ten counts were recorded for this clonotype. This chain joins TRBV5-6 and TRBJ2-7; no clear D. Germline lookup yields CDR1 SGHDT and CDR2 YYEEEE. V dropped 1 base and J dropped 4 bases, with 6 bases sitting between them. There are 12 residues in the CDR3. The CDR3 is CASSLTDYEQYF. CDR3 DNA sequence: TGTGCCAGCAGCTTGACAGATTACGAGCAGTACTTC.

The V call is TRBV11-2, the J call TRBJ2-7; 8 nucleotides agree with TRBD2. The CDR3 has 15 amino acids. Germline V gives CDR1 SGHAT, CDR2 FQNNGV. V dropped 5 bases and J dropped 5; count of bases not matched to a gene: 11. CDR3 sequence reads: CASSSDGTRAHEQYF. The CDR3 nucleotides read TGTGCCAGCAGCAGCGACGGGACTAGAGCCCACGAGCAGTACTTC.

The chain is built from TRBV14 and TRBJ1-2, with D uncertain. The CDR3 extends over 15 amino acids. Germline V gene sequence: CDR1 SGHDN, CDR2 FVKESK. Trimming left V 4 bases short and J 7 bases short, with 19 bases between. The CDR3 bases are TGTGCCAGCAGCCTTCTAAGCGGGCGGGGAGGTGGCTACACCTTC. Residues: CASSLLSGRGGGYTF.

This clonotype was counted at least ten times. V usage is TRBV7-8 and J usage is TRBJ1-5; D remains unclear. Trimming cost V 4 bases and J 0 bases, with 7 bases left between them. The CDR3 length is 14 residues. The germline CDR1 and CDR2 sequences are SGHVS and FQNEAQ. The CDR3 loop reads CASSSKGSNQPQHF. The CDR3 nucleotides are TGTGCCAGCAGCTCCAAGGGTAGCAATCAGCCCCAGCATTTT.

This clonotype was found many times. This sequence joins TRBV2 and TRBJ1-4; D is ambiguous. This CDR3 has 13 residues. The V end was cut by 6 bases, the J end by 3 bases, with 8 bases between. Germline loops: CDR1 SNHLY, CDR2 FYNNEI. This CDR3 reads CASSGPANEKLFF. CDR3 nucleotide sequence: TGTGCCAGCAGCGGACCTGCTAATGAAAAACTGTTTTTT. The complete variable domain, with remaining parts taken from reference TRBV2 and TRBJ1-4, reads EPEVTQTPSHQVTQMGQEVILRCVPISNHLYFYWYRQILGQKVEFLVSFYNNEISEKSEIFDDQFSVERPDGSNFTLKIRSTKLEDSAMYFCASSGPANEKLFFGSGTQLSVL.

This clonotype was counted only a few times. The chain recombines TRBV16 with TRBJ1-1, with a tentative D call TRBD1 (6 bases). The CDR3 loop spans 16 amino acids. V lost 4 bases and J 3 bases, leaving 18 bases between the germline ends. Germline lookup yields CDR1 KGHSY and CDR2 FQNENV. The CDR3 loop reads CASSPAGGRFDTEAFF. In DNA, the CDR3 is TGTGCCAGCAGCCCCGCGGGGGGGCGGTTTGACACTGAAGCTTTCTTT.

The sample holds many counts of this clonotype. V gene TRBV6-6 combines with J gene TRBJ2-3; 7 nucleotides align to TRBD2. CDR1 MNHNY and CDR2 SVGAGI come from the germline V gene (reference sequence). V gave up 2 bases and J gave up 7 bases; unmatched junction bases: 3. This CDR3 spans 13 amino acids. CDR3 nucleotides: TGTGCCAGCAGTTACCTCGGGGGGAATACGCAGTATTTT. This translates into CASSYLGGNTQYF.

This clonotype was seen only a few times. The germline gene is not matched at one end of the junction; a read error may be the cause. The rearrangement uses TRBV24-1 and TRBJ2-2; D is perhaps TRBD2 (6 bases). Per the germline V gene, CDR1 is KGHDR and CDR2 is SFDVKD. CDR3 length: 17 residues. CDR3 protein: CATSEALGGRYTGELFF. For the CDR3, the DNA is TGCGCCACCAGTGAAGCCCTAGGAGGGAGGTACACCGGGGAGCTGTTTTTT.

This clonotype was found many times. The chain couples TRBV12-5 to TRBJ2-7; 7 bases align to TRBD2. The CDR3 is made up of 17 amino acids. Germline lookup yields CDR1 LGHNT and CDR2 FRNRAP. V was clipped by 2 bases and J by 2 bases; unmatched bases: 12. CDR3 coding DNA: TGTGCTAGTGGTTTGTTCCGCCCTAGCGGTTACACCTACGAGCAGTACTTC. This encodes CASGLFRPSGYTYEQYF.

This clonotype was counted many times. The CDR3 is CASSLTPPSSGRALQANTDTQYF. CDR3 bases: TGTGCCAGCAGCTTAACCCCCCCCTCTAGCGGGAGGGCCTTACAGGCAAACACAGATACGCAGTATTTT. The J gene is TRBJ2-3, the V gene TRBV7-2; 12 positions match TRBD2. Germline loops: CDR1 SGHTA, CDR2 FQGNSA. The CDR3 covers 23 residues. V lost 2 bases, J lost 2 bases, and 23 bases stayed unmatched.

This clonotype occurred many times. The chain uses TRBV11-2 and TRBJ2-5; unclear D gene. The germline V gene has CDR1 SGHAT and CDR2 FQNNGV. The CDR3 totals 14 residues. Between the trimmed V and J ends, which lost 0 bases and 0 bases, there was a span of 5 bases. CDR3 nucleotides: TGTGCCAGCAGCTTAGATCCCCACCAAGAGACCCAGTACTTC. This gives the protein CASSLDPHQETQYF.